These 3 T cell receptor beta chains were sequenced from one sample in a study of T-cell memory formation after mild COVID-19. Each CDR3 protein is one row after TCRdb ran MiXCR on the 5' RACE reads. The sample includes about 400,000 distinct CDR3 sequences, more than 20% of them seen just once. The sequenced sample was PBMCs or a T cell subset sorted from them (not recorded which). The receptors derive from an adult woman who had mild COVID-19 (a few samples of this study predate the infection). Cell type and time point are not known.

Only a few counts were recorded for this clonotype. The rearrangement joins TRBV7-2 to TRBJ2-7; 9 bases line up with TRBD2. CDR3 length: 13 residues. V shed 6 bases and J 10 bases; nucleotides not matched to a gene: 10. Germline loops: CDR1 SGHTA, CDR2 FQGNSA. CDR3 coding DNA: TGTGCCAGCAGACGGGACGGCGGGGGGGAACAGTACTTC. Residues: CASRRDGGGEQYF.

V is TRBV12-3 or TRBV12-4 and J is TRBJ2-6, with 7 bases that match TRBD1. There are 18 residues in the CDR3. V was pared by 7 bases and J by 0 bases, with 12 bases of the junction left unmatched. The DNA for the CDR3 is TGTGCCAGCAATCCCCAGTCAGGGGGAAGCTCTGGGGCCAACGTCCTGACTTTC. Its protein is CASNPQSGGSSGANVLTF.

This clonotype has a handful of counts. The chain joins TRBV7-9 to TRBJ2-1; the D call may be TRBD1 or TRBD2 (5 bases each). V lost 6 bases to trimming and J lost 6 bases, with 15 bases between them. The CDR3 loop spans 14 amino acids. From germline, CDR1 is SEHNR and CDR2 FQNEAQ (reference sequence). CDR3 nucleotides: TGTGCCAGCAGACCGGGACCCCTGGGCAATGAGCAGTTCTTC. Its protein product is CASRPGPLGNEQFF.